Each of the 5 T cell receptor beta chains below was sequenced from the same sample in a study of shared clonotypes between healthy human individuals. Repertoires were generated with immunoSEQ multiplex PCR, while TCRdb's copy carries only in-frame clones and drops some. This table holds about 1.1 million clones, approximately 75% found once. The sequencing input was memory CD4+ T cells from PBMCs. Subset given: CD45RA-negative fraction. The receptors shown here come from a man between 18 and 35 years old in good health. Some clones in this sample may be carry-over from other donors' samples.

This chain links TRBV5-1 with TRBJ2-7; 12 nucleotides match TRBD2. Germline CDR1 SGHRS, CDR2 YFSETQ. V was clipped by 0 bases and J by 6 bases; unmatched bases: 4. The CDR3 has 15 amino acids. The CDR3 nucleotides are TGCGCCAGCAGCTTGGGACTAGCGGGAGTTTCCGAGCAGTACTTC. Translated, it gives CASSLGLAGVSEQYF.

Only a few counts were recorded for this clone. This chain connects TRBV28 to TRBJ2-3, with TRBD2 matching 11 bases. The V and J ends lost 5 bases and 9 bases, in that order; junction bases with no gene match: 7. The CDR3 has 14 residues. Looked up from germline, CDR1 is MDHEN and CDR2 is SYDVKM. The CDR3 here is CASSGTSGARTQYF. The CDR3 DNA is TGTGCCAGCAGTGGGACTAGCGGTGCGCGGACGCAGTATTTT. The full variable domain, rest sourced from reference TRBV28 and TRBJ2-3, is DVKVTQSSRYLVKRTGEKVFLECVQDMDHENMFWYRQDPGLGLRLIYFSYDVKMKEKGDIPEGYSVSREKKERFSLILESASTNQTSMYLCASSGTSGARTQYFGPGTRLTVL.

The chain is built from TRBV5-6 and TRBJ2-1; a possible D gene is TRBD2 (5 bases). Germline CDR1 is SGHDT and CDR2 is YYEEEE. This CDR3 spans 16 amino acids. V was cut by 2 bases and J by 5 bases, with 17 bases left in between. The CDR3 sequence: CASSFYDMERNNEQFF. The CDR3 DNA is TGTGCCAGCAGCTTCTATGATATGGAGCGGAACAATGAGCAGTTCTTC. Drawing the rest from reference TRBV5-6 and TRBJ2-1, the complete variable domain is DAGVTQSPTHLIKTRGQQVTLRCSPKSGHDTVSWYQQALGQGPQFIFQYYEEEERQRGNFPDRFSGHQFPNYSSELNVNALLLGDSALYLCASSFYDMERNNEQFFGPGTRLTVL.

For this clone: Additional DNA sequences in this sample encode the identical CDR3. The chain uses TRBV28 and TRBJ2-7, with TRBD1 matching over 12 bases. This CDR3 is 13 amino acids long. V was clipped by 7 bases and J by 5 bases; unmatched bases: 3. The V gene's germline CDR1 is MDHEN and CDR2 SYDVKM. CDR3 nucleotide sequence: TGTGCCAGCAAGGGACAGGGGGCCCACGAGCAGTACTTC. Amino acid sequence: CASKGQGAHEQYF.

The rearrangement links TRBV7-6 to TRBJ2-1, with 13 bases that match TRBD2. Germline loops: CDR1 SGHVS, CDR2 FNYEAQ. The CDR3 runs to 18 residues. V trimming: 2 bases; J trimming: 8 bases; junction bases outside the gene matches: 12. CDR3 nucleotides: TGTGCCAGCAGCTTATGGACTAGCGGGAGAACGACTTTCGATGAGCAGTTCTTC. Encoded protein: CASSLWTSGRTTFDEQFF. The entire variable domain, with the rest obtained from reference TRBV7-6 and TRBJ2-1, is as follows: GAGVSQSPRYKVTKRGQDVALRCDPISGHVSLYWYRQALGQGPEFLTYFNYEAQQDKSGLPNDRFSAERPEGSISTLTIQRTEQRDSAMYRCASSLWTSGRTTFDEQFFGPGTRLTVL.